A selection of T cell receptor beta chains follows, all from one sample in a study of vaccination and CD4 T cells after COVID-19. Each CDR3 protein gets one entry after TCRdb re-called the PCR reads with MiXCR. The table lists some 15,000 distinct CDR3 sequences, under 75% of them singletons. Antigens of these TCRs are unknown. The sample consisted of CD4+ T cells from blood, cultured in vitro. The source is a human donor who had recovered from COVID-19. Both conserved end residues are part of each CDR3. The D gene is left open where the match is weak. A row's size may be missing; if present it is once, few, many or a size class.

D: .
J: TRBJ1-1
size: .
V: TRBV6-2/TRBV6-3
CDR3: CASSWVGRNTEAFF
DNA: TGTGCCAGCAGTTGGGTGGGACGGAACACTGAAGCTTTCTTT

D: .
J: TRBJ1-6
size: few
V: TRBV6-1
CDR3: CASRDSPNSPLHF
DNA: TGTGCCAGCAGGGACAGTCCTAATTCACCCCTCCACTTT

D: .
J: TRBJ2-1
size: .
V: TRBV19
CDR3: CASRIPGAYNEQFF
DNA: TGTGCCAGTAGAATTCCGGGGGCCTACAATGAGCAGTTCTTC

D: .
J: TRBJ1-2
size: .
V: TRBV6-1
CDR3: CASSAFRTAYGYTF
DNA: TGTGCCAGCAGTGCCTTTCGGACAGCCTATGGCTACACCTTC

D: TRBD1
J: TRBJ1-2
size: .
V: TRBV20-1
CDR3: CSARASWGQGATNYGYTF
DNA: TGCAGTGCTAGAGCTTCTTGGGGACAGGGGGCCACTAACTATGGCTACACCTTC

D: TRBD2
J: TRBJ2-3
size: .
V: TRBV6-1
CDR3: CASSARTSGRQDTQYF
DNA: TGTGCCAGCAGTGCCCGGACTAGCGGGAGGCAGGATACGCAGTATTTT

D: .
J: TRBJ2-3
size: few
V: TRBV7-2
CDR3: CASSEPSALGTDTQYF
DNA: TGTGCCAGCAGCGAACCTAGCGCCCTTGGGACAGATACGCAGTATTTT

D: .
J: TRBJ1-5
size: few
V: TRBV7-2
CDR3: CASSLVQHQPQHF
DNA: TGTGCCAGCAGCTTAGTACAGCATCAGCCCCAGCATTTT

D: .
J: TRBJ1-1
size: once
V: TRBV6-2/TRBV6-3
CDR3: CASSYSPTGTEAFF
DNA: TGTGCCAGCAGTTACTCGCCCACGGGAACTGAAGCTTTCTTT

D: TRBD2
J: TRBJ2-2
size: few
V: TRBV7-8
CDR3: CASSFGTSVTGELFF
DNA: TGTGCCAGCAGCTTCGGGACTAGCGTCACCGGGGAGCTGTTTTTT

D: .
J: TRBJ1-6
size: .
V: TRBV6-1
CDR3: CASSLLHGDSSYNSPLHF
DNA: TGTGCCAGCAGTCTCCTTCACGGAGACAGCTCCTATAATTCACCCCTCCACTTT

D: .
J: TRBJ1-1
size: once
V: TRBV5-4
CDR3: CASSLSQSQGLGTEAFF
DNA: TGTGCCAGCAGCTTGAGTCAGAGCCAGGGCTTGGGCACTGAAGCTTTCTTT

D: .
J: TRBJ2-2
size: .
V: TRBV20-1
CDR3: CSASWGGAGTGELFF
DNA: TGCAGTGCTAGTTGGGGGGGGGCCGGGACCGGGGAGCTGTTTTTT

D: .
J: TRBJ2-3
size: few
V: TRBV7-6
CDR3: CASSLYITDTQYF
DNA: TGTGCCAGCAGCTTATATATCACAGATACGCAGTATTTT

D: TRBD1
J: TRBJ2-5
size: .
V: TRBV6-2/TRBV6-3
CDR3: CASSYGQGWGETQYF
DNA: TGTGCCAGCAGTTACGGACAGGGATGGGGAGAGACCCAGTACTTC

D: .
J: TRBJ1-5
size: .
V: TRBV4-2
CDR3: CASSQEGTGEQPQHF
DNA: TGTGCCAGCAGCCAAGAGGGCACTGGTGAGCAGCCCCAGCATTTT

D: .
J: TRBJ2-5
size: .
V: TRBV7-6
CDR3: CASSLEVAVQYF
DNA: TGTGCCAGCAGCTTAGAAGTGGCGGTACAGTACTTC

D: .
J: TRBJ1-1
size: .
V: TRBV18
CDR3: CASSIQGEATEAFF
DNA: TGTGCCAGCTCGATCCAGGGTGAGGCCACTGAAGCTTTCTTT

D: .
J: TRBJ1-1
size: .
V: TRBV27
CDR3: CASSLSRDTEAFF
DNA: TGTGCCAGCAGTTTATCGCGGGACACTGAAGCTTTCTTT

D: .
J: TRBJ1-3
size: .
V: TRBV7-2
CDR3: CASIGNLAGNTIYF
DNA: TGTGCCAGCATTGGGAACCTGGCTGGAAACACCATATATTTT

D: .
J: TRBJ1-6
size: .
V: TRBV30
CDR3: CAWRGSSYNSPLHF
DNA: TGTGCCTGGAGGGGGAGCTCCTATAATTCACCCCTCCACTTT

D: TRBD1
J: TRBJ1-1
size: .
V: TRBV20-1
CDR3: CSALTGASTEAFF
DNA: TGCAGTGCTTTGACAGGGGCGTCCACTGAAGCTTTCTTT

D: .
J: TRBJ2-7
size: .
V: TRBV7-2
CDR3: CASSYEVRTSYEQYF
DNA: TGTGCCAGCAGCTATGAAGTGAGGACAAGCTACGAGCAGTACTTC

D: .
J: TRBJ1-6
size: .
V: TRBV5-1
CDR3: CASSLENSPLHF
DNA: TGCGCCAGCAGCTTGGAGAATTCACCCCTCCACTTT

D: .
J: TRBJ1-2
size: .
V: TRBV27
CDR3: CASSLGSGQEIRGYTF
DNA: TGTGCCAGCAGTTTAGGTTCCGGACAAGAAATACGTGGCTACACCTTC

D: .
J: TRBJ2-2
size: .
V: TRBV11-3
CDR3: CASSLTGVANTGELFF
DNA: TGTGCCAGCAGCTTAACGGGGGTCGCGAACACCGGGGAGCTGTTTTTT

D: TRBD1
J: TRBJ1-1
size: .
V: TRBV5-1
CDR3: CASSSPGQGSTEAFF
DNA: TGCGCCAGCAGCTCACCGGGACAGGGTAGCACTGAAGCTTTCTTT

D: TRBD1
J: TRBJ1-2
size: .
V: TRBV6-2/TRBV6-3
CDR3: CARSYSAGGGYGYTF
DNA: TGTGCCAGGAGTTACTCGGCAGGGGGTGGCTATGGCTACACCTTC

D: .
J: TRBJ2-1
size: few
V: TRBV6-2/TRBV6-3
CDR3: CASTNQTSMYLCASSLGEAVEQFF
DNA: .

D: .
J: TRBJ2-3
size: .
V: TRBV7-2
CDR3: CASSSHRSEGPYPRDTQYF
DNA: TGTGCCAGCAGCTCCCACAGGTCTGAGGGCCCTTACCCCAGGGATACGCAGTATTTT

D: .
J: TRBJ1-1
size: .
V: TRBV5-1
CDR3: CASTQGSMNTEAFF
DNA: TGCGCCAGCACACAGGGAAGCATGAACACTGAAGCTTTCTTT

D: .
J: TRBJ1-2
size: .
V: TRBV2
CDR3: CASRVQASGGYTF
DNA: TGTGCCAGCAGGGTACAAGCTTCGGGTGGCTACACCTTC

D: .
J: TRBJ1-2
size: .
V: TRBV2
CDR3: CASSDLGYTF
DNA: TGTGCCAGCAGTGATCTTGGCTACACCTTC

D: .
J: TRBJ2-3
size: few
V: TRBV6-2/TRBV6-3
CDR3: CASRRTGPGDTQYF
DNA: TGTGCCAGCAGGAGGACGGGGCCGGGAGATACGCAGTATTTT

D: TRBD2
J: TRBJ2-2
size: .
V: TRBV7-2
CDR3: CASSWGGMSPGELFF
DNA: TGTGCCAGCAGCTGGGGGGGGATGAGCCCCGGGGAGCTGTTTTTT

D: .
J: TRBJ1-1
size: .
V: TRBV6-1
CDR3: CASSEFRLGTEAFF
DNA: TGTGCCAGCAGTGAATTCAGGCTGGGCACTGAAGCTTTCTTT

D: .
J: TRBJ2-2
size: .
V: TRBV15
CDR3: CATARVRTGELFF
DNA: TGTGCCACCGCTAGGGTGAGGACCGGGGAGCTGTTTTTT

D: TRBD1
J: TRBJ1-2
size: .
V: TRBV7-2
CDR3: CASSLAGGQGGGYTF
DNA: TGTGCCAGCAGCTTAGCGGGGGGACAGGGCGGCGGCTACACCTTC

D: .
J: TRBJ2-5
size: .
V: TRBV2
CDR3: CASSDPPETQYF
DNA: TGTGCCAGCAGTGATCCCCCAGAGACCCAGTACTTC

D: .
J: TRBJ2-3
size: few
V: TRBV7-2
CDR3: CASREGRNTQYF
DNA: TGTGCCAGCAGGGAGGGGCGAAATACGCAGTATTTT

D: .
J: TRBJ1-2
size: .
V: TRBV4-1
CDR3: CASSQDLSAYGYTF
DNA: TGCGCCAGCAGCCAAGATCTGAGCGCCTATGGCTACACCTTC

D: .
J: TRBJ2-1
size: .
V: TRBV20-1
CDR3: CSARVFSGSSYNEQFF
DNA: TGCAGTGCTAGAGTCTTTAGCGGTAGCTCCTACAATGAGCAGTTCTTC

D: TRBD2
J: TRBJ2-7
size: .
V: TRBV7-2
CDR3: CASSHQRLGMRTSGSSYEQYF
DNA: TGTGCCAGCAGCCACCAGAGATTAGGGATGAGGACTAGCGGATCTTCCTACGAGCAGTACTTC

D: .
J: TRBJ2-3
size: .
V: TRBV11-2
CDR3: CASSLAGRTDTQYF
DNA: TGTGCCAGCAGCTTAGCAGGGCGCACAGATACGCAGTATTTT

D: TRBD1
J: TRBJ1-5
size: .
V: TRBV20-1
CDR3: CSAVPGQGVFQPQHF
DNA: TGCAGTGCGGTTCCGGGACAGGGGGTTTTTCAGCCCCAGCATTTT

D: .
J: TRBJ1-2
size: .
V: TRBV6-1
CDR3: CASSVPGYGYTF
DNA: TGTGCCAGCAGTGTACCTGGCTATGGCTACACCTTC

D: TRBD2
J: TRBJ2-7
size: few
V: TRBV6-2/TRBV6-3
CDR3: CASSSFAGTSGTYEQYF
DNA: TGTGCCAGCAGTTCATTCGCCGGGACTAGCGGCACCTACGAGCAGTACTTC

D: TRBD1
J: TRBJ1-2
size: .
V: TRBV27
CDR3: CASSMRQGSGRPNYGYTF
DNA: TGTGCCAGCAGTATGCGACAGGGAAGTGGTCGGCCGAACTATGGCTACACCTTC

D: TRBD2
J: TRBJ2-1
size: .
V: TRBV10-1
CDR3: CASRGNSGNEQFF
DNA: TGCGCCAGCAGGGGAAATAGCGGGAATGAGCAGTTCTTC

D: .
J: TRBJ2-3
size: .
V: TRBV18
CDR3: CASSPSTDTQYF
DNA: TGTGCCAGCTCACCCAGCACAGATACGCAGTATTTT

D: TRBD1
J: TRBJ1-1
size: .
V: TRBV10-3
CDR3: CAISGQGGAFF
DNA: TGTGCCATCAGTGGCCAGGGGGGAGCTTTCTTT

D: .
J: TRBJ1-5
size: .
V: TRBV19
CDR3: CASSILGGNQPQHF
DNA: TGTGCCAGTAGTATTCTCGGGGGCAATCAGCCCCAGCATTTT

D: .
J: TRBJ1-1
size: few
V: TRBV15
CDR3: CATSSRGTPGQSLNTEAFF
DNA: TGTGCCACCAGCAGTCGCGGAACTCCGGGACAAAGTTTGAACACTGAAGCTTTCTTT

D: .
J: TRBJ1-1
size: .
V: TRBV19
CDR3: CASSIGQNTEAFF
DNA: TGTGCCAGTAGTATCGGCCAGAACACTGAAGCTTTCTTT

D: .
J: TRBJ1-6
size: few
V: TRBV27
CDR3: CASSVGVGRVISPLHF
DNA: TGTGCCAGCAGTGTAGGGGTGGGAAGGGTTATCTCACCCCTCCACTTT